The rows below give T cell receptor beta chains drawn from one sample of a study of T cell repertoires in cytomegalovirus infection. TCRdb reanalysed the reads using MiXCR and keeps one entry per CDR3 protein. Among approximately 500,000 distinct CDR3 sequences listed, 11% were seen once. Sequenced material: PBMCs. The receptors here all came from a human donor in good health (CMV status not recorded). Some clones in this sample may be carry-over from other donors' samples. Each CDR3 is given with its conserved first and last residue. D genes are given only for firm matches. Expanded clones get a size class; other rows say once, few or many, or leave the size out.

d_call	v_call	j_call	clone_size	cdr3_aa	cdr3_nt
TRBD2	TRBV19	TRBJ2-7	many	CASSSRTSGNSYEQYF	TGTGCCAGTAGTTCCCGGACTAGCGGGAACTCCTACGAGCAGTACTTC
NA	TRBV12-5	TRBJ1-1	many	CASGIPRGEAFF	TGTGCTAGTGGTATCCCCCGGGGTGAAGCTTTCTTT
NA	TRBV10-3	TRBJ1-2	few	CAISESNYGYTF	TGTGCCATCAGTGAGTCGAACTATGGCTACACCTTC
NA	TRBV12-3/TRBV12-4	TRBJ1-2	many	CASSLSRRGGYGYTF	TGTGCCAGCAGTTTAAGTCGTAGGGGAGGCTATGGCTACACCTTC
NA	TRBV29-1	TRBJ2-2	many	CSVGATPDVNTGELFF	TGCAGCGTTGGGGCCACCCCGGACGTGAACACCGGGGAGCTGTTTTTT
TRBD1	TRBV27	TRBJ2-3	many	CASSSRQGNVADTQYF	TGTGCCAGCAGCTCCCGACAGGGGAATGTGGCAGATACGCAGTATTTT
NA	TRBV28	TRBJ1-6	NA	CASSLYSWTSPNSPLHF	TGTGCCAGCAGTTTATATAGTTGGACATCGCCAAATTCACCCCTCCACTTT
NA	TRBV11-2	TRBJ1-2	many	CASSEGFGYGYTF	TGTGCCAGCAGTGAAGGGTTCGGCTATGGCTACACCTTC
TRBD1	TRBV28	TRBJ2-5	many	CASSHLGQGALETQYF	TGTGCCAGCAGTCACCTCGGACAGGGGGCTTTGGAGACCCAGTACTTC
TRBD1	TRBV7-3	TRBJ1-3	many	CASSTHRGGNTIYF	TGTGCCAGCAGCACCCACAGGGGTGGAAACACCATATATTTT
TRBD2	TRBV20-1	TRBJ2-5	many	CSARDQREGRETQYF	TGCAGTGCTAGAGATCAGCGGGAGGGCCGAGAGACCCAGTACTTC
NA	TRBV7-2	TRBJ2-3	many	CASSPVSTDTQYF	TGTGCCAGCAGCCCTGTTAGCACAGATACGCAGTATTTT
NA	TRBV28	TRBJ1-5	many	CASSLGLINQPQHF	TGTGCCAGCAGTTTGGGCCTAATCAATCAGCCCCAGCATTTT
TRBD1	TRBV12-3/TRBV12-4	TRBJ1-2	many	CASSPGGGHYGYTF	TGTGCCAGCAGCCCGGGAGGGGGCCACTATGGCTACACCTTC
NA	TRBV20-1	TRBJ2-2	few	CSARPLGTANTGELFF	TGCAGTGCTAGACCTCTCGGAACAGCGAACACCGGGGAGCTGTTTTTT
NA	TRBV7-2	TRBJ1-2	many	CASSLGGGRYGYTF	TGTGCCAGCAGCTTAGGCGGGGGGCGGTATGGCTACACCTTC
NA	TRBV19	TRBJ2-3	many	CASRRGGGGQVDTQYF	TGTGCCAGTAGAAGAGGAGGGGGAGGGCAGGTCGATACGCAGTATTTT
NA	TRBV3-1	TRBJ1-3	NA	CARSQYKGQTIYF	TGTGCCCGCAGCCAATACAAGGGGCAAACCATATATTTT
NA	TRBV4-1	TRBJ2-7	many	CASSQEFVRSYEQYF	TGCGCCAGCAGCCAAGAATTTGTCAGGAGTTACGAGCAGTACTTC
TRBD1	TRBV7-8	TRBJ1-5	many	CASSRDRSSNQPQHF	TGTGCCAGCAGCCGGGACAGGAGCAGCAATCAGCCCCAGCATTTT
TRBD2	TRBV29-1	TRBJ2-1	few	CSVRAGGLNEQFF	TGCAGCGTTAGGGCGGGGGGCCTCAATGAGCAGTTCTTC
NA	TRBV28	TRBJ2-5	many	CASSQTGSQETQYF	TGTGCCAGCAGCCAAACAGGGTCCCAAGAGACCCAGTACTTC
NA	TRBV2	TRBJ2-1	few	CASSEGSSGFF	TGTGCCAGCAGTGAGGGGTCGTCTGGGTTCTTC
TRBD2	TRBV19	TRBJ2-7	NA	CASSPSGSPIGYEQYF	TGTGCCAGTAGCCCAAGCGGGAGTCCCATTGGATACGAGCAGTACTTC
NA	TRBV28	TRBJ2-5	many	CASSLAFRAETQYF	TGTGCCAGCAGTTTAGCTTTCCGGGCGGAGACCCAGTACTTC
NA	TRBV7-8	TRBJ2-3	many	CASSLATLIDTQYF	TGTGCCAGCAGCTTAGCTACCCTTATAGATACGCAGTATTTT
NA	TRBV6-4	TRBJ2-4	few	CASSESLARGIQYF	TGTGCCAGCAGTGAATCCTTAGCCAGGGGCATTCAGTACTTC
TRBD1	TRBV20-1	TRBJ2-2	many	CSARDSRTGYTGELFF	TGCAGTGCTAGAGATTCCAGGACAGGTTACACCGGGGAGCTGTTTTTT
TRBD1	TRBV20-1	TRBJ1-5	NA	CSASTGTGRLPSQPQHF	TGCAGTGCTAGTACCGGGACAGGTCGTCTCCCGAGCCAGCCCCAGCATTTT
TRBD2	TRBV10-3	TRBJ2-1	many	CAISESVAGDNEQFF	TGTGCCATCAGTGAGTCAGTAGCGGGTGACAATGAGCAGTTCTTC
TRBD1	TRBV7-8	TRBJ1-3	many	CASSLTDRAGNTIYF	TGTGCCAGCAGCTTGACGGACAGGGCTGGAAACACCATATATTTT
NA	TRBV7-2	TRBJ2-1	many	CASSLVSGIGYNEQFF	TGTGCCAGCAGCTTAGTTTCAGGGATAGGTTACAATGAGCAGTTCTTC
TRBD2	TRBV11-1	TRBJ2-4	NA	CASSLSGVKNIQYF	TGTGCCAGCAGCTTGAGCGGGGTTAAAAACATTCAGTACTTC
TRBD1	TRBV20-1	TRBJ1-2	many	CSSGGGVQGYTF	TGCAGTTCAGGAGGGGGCGTTCAGGGCTACACCTTC
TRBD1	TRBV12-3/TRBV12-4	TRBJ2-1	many	CASRSNRGQSYNEQFF	TGTGCCAGCAGGTCCAACAGGGGCCAGTCCTACAATGAGCAGTTCTTC
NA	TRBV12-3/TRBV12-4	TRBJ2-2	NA	CASSPLTPLHGELFF	TGTGCCAGCAGTCCTCTAACACCACTCCACGGGGAGCTGTTTTTT
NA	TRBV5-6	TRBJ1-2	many	CASSLERGGSYGYTF	TGTGCCAGCAGCTTGGAGAGGGGAGGCTCCTATGGCTACACCTTC
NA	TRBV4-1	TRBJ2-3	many	CASSPLDHASTDTQYF	TGCGCCAGCAGCCCCTTGGATCACGCTAGCACAGATACGCAGTATTTT
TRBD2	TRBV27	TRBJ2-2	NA	CASSLPVTSSGGFDTGELFF	TGTGCCAGCAGTTTACCTGTTACGTCTAGCGGGGGGTTTGACACCGGGGAGCTGTTTTTT
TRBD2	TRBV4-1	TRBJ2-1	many	CASSSGRFNEQFF	TGCGCCAGCAGTAGCGGGAGGTTCAATGAGCAGTTCTTC
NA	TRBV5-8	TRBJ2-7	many	CASSFWGDQSYEQYF	TGTGCCAGCAGCTTTTGGGGGGATCAGTCCTACGAGCAGTACTTC
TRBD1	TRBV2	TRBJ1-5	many	CASSTQGARQPQHF	TGTGCCAGCAGTACACAGGGGGCGCGACAGCCCCAGCATTTT
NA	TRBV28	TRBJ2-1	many	CATSRPAAHEQFF	TGTGCCACCTCCCGCCCTGCGGCACATGAGCAGTTCTTC
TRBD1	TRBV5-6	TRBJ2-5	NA	CASSLPGTGGYETQYF	TGTGCCAGCAGCTTGCCCGGGACAGGGGGCTACGAGACCCAGTACTTC
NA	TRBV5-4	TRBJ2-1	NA	CASSLRHNEQFF	TGTGCCAGCAGCTTGAGGCACAATGAGCAGTTCTTC
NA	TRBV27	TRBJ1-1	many	CASSSGYMNTEAFF	TGTGCCAGCAGTTCGGGATATATGAACACTGAAGCTTTCTTT
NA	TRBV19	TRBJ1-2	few	CAGRKGAYGYTF	TGTGCCGGCAGGAAAGGGGCCTATGGCTACACCTTC
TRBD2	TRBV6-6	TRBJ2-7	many	CASSPGTSGSHEQYF	TGTGCCAGCTCACCAGGGACTAGCGGGAGTCACGAGCAGTACTTC
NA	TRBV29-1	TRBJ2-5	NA	CSVDPFGTSRETQYF	TGCAGCGTTGACCCTTTCGGAACCAGCAGGGAGACCCAGTACTTC
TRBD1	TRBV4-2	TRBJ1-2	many	CASSREGQANYGYTF	TGTGCCAGCAGCCGAGAAGGACAGGCGAATTATGGCTACACCTTC
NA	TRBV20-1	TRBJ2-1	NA	CSASLFGTFDNEQFF	TGCAGTGCTAGCCTCTTCGGGACTTTCGACAATGAGCAGTTCTTC
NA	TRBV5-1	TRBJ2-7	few	CASSLGDLLNYEQYF	TGCGCCAGCAGCTTGGGAGACTTGCTGAACTACGAGCAGTACTTC
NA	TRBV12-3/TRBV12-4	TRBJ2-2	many	CASSLRDTGELFF	TGTGCCAGCAGTTTACGGGACACCGGGGAGCTGTTTTTT